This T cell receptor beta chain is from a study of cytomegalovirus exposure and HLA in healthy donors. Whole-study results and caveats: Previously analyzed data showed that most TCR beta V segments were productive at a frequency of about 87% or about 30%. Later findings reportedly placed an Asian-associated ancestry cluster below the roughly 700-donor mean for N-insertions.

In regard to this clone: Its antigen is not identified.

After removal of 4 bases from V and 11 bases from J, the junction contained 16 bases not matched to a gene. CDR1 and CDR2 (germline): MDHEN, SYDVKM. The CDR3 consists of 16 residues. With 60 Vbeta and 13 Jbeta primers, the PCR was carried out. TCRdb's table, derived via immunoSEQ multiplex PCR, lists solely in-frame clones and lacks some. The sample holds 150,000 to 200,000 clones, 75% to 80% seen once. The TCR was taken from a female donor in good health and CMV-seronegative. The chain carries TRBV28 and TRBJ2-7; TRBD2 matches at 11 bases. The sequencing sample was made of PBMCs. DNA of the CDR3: TGTGCCAGCAGTTCCGTCTCAGTAGCGGGAGGGCCGGGGGAGTACTTC. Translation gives CASSSVSVAGGPGEYF.